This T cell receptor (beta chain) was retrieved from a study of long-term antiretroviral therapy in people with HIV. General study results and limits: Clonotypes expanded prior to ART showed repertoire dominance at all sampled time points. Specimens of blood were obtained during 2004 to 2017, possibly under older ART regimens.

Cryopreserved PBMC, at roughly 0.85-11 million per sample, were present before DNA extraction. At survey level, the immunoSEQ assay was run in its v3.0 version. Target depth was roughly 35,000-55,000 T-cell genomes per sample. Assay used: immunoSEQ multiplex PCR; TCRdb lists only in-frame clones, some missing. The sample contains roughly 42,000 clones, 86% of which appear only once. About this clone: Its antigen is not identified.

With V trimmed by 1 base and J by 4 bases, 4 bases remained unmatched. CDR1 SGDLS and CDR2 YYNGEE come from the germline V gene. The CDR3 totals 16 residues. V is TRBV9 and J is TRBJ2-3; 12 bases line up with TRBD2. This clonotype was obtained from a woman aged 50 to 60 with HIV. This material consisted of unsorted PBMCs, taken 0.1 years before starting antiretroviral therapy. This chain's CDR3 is CASSVRLAGASDTQYF. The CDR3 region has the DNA TGTGCCAGCAGCGTAAGACTAGCGGGGGCCTCAGATACGCAGTATTTT. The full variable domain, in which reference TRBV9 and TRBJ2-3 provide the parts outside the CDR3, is DSGVTQTPKHLITATGQRVTLRCSPRSGDLSVYWYQQSLDQGLQFLIQYYNGEERAKGNILERFSAQQFPDLHSELNLSSLELGDSALYFCASSVRLAGASDTQYFGPGTRLTVL.